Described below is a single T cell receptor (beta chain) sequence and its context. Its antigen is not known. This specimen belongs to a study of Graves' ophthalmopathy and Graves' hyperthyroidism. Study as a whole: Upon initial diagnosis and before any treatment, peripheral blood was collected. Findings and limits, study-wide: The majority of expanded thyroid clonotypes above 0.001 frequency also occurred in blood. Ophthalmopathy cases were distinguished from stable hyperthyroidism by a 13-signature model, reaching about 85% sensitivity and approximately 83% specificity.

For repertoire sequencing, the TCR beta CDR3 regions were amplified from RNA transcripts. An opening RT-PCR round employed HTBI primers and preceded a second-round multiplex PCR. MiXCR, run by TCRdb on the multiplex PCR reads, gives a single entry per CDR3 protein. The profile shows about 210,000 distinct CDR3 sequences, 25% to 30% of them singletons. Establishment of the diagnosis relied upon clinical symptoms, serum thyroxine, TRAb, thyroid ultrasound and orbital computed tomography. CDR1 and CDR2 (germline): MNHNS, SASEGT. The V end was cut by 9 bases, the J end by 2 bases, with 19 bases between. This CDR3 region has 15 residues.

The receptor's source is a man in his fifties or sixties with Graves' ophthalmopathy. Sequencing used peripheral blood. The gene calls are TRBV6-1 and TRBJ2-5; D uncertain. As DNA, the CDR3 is TGTGCCAGTAGTATCGCTGGAGTAGCTCAAGAGACCCAGTACTTC. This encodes CASSIAGVAQETQYF.